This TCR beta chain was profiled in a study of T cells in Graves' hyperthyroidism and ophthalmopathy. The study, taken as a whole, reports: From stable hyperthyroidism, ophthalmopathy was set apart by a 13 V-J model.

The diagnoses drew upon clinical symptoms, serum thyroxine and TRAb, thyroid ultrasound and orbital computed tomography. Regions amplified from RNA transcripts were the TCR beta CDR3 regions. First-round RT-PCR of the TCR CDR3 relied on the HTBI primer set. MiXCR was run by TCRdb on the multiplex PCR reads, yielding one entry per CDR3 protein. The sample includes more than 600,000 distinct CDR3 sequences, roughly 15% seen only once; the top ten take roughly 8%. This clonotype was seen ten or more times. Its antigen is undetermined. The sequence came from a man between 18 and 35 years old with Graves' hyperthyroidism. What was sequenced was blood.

CDR3 bases: TGTGCCAGCAGCCGGGGGGGAGTTATCGATACGCAGTATTTT. Protein product: CASSRGGVIDTQYF. The chain combines TRBV11-3 with TRBJ2-3, with 8 bases lining up with TRBD2. Germline-derived CDR1 and CDR2 are SGHNT and YENEEA. The CDR3 extends over 14 amino acids. The junction had 7 bases not matched to a gene; V was cut back by 5 bases and J by 6 bases.